The clone carrying this T cell receptor beta chain has a count of ten or more. Its specificity is unknown. The data originate from a study of regulatory T cells in long-lasting Graves disease. Study-wide points: Persistent disease was characterized by preferential usage of TRBV28, TRBJ1-2 and TRBJ2-5.

The CDR3 runs 15 residues. V shed 4 bases, J shed 0 bases, and the junction held 6 bases outside the gene matches. The germline V gene encodes CDR1 MNHEY and CDR2 SVGAGI. Library construction for TCR beta used iRepertoire HTBI primers and Arm-PCR of CDR3 regions. TCRdb independently ran MiXCR on the multiplex PCR reads; one entry per CDR3 protein. Here the sample spans 420,000 or so distinct CDR3 sequences, about a sixth being singletons. Time point: newly diagnosed GD, antithyroid drugs for less than 3 months. The TCR library used RNA extracted from PBMCs. Another study also made use of these data, one on T cells in Graves' hyperthyroidism and ophthalmopathy. As reported in that work: In the first-round RT-PCR of the TCR CDR3, the HTBI primer set was used. Blood samples included most of the expanded thyroid clonotypes exceeding 0.001.

The receptor comes from a young woman with Graves disease. The rearrangement links TRBV6-5 to TRBJ2-7; TRBD1 agrees at 7 bases. The sample here was peripheral blood mononuclear cells (PBMCs), taken at new diagnosis, from a patient treated with antithyroid drugs. In DNA, the CDR3 is TGTGCCAGCAGTTCCTTGACAGGGCGCTCCTACGAGCAGTACTTC. Its translation: CASSSLTGRSYEQYF.